This is a list of T cell receptor beta chains from one sample in a study of CD8+CD57+ T cells in acquired aplastic anemia. Each CDR3 protein is one row after TCRdb ran MiXCR on the reads. The sample includes over 150,000 distinct CDR3 sequences, 40% to 50% of them seen just once. Sequencing was performed on sorted CD4+, CD8+, or CD8+CD57+ T cells (not recorded which) from PBMCs. These receptors all come from a human donor with aplastic anemia. The CDR3 runs from the conserved cysteine through the conserved F or W. The D gene is left open where the match is weak. Not all rows give a size; the values are once, few, many and, for expanded clones, a class.

TRBJ2-1	TRBV5-1	many	NA	TGCGCCAGCAGCAACCTGAGGGAAAACTACAATGAGCAGTTCTTC	CASSNLRENYNEQFF
TRBJ2-1	TRBV10-3	NA	TRBD2	TGTGCCATCAGGGGACTATACAATGAGCAGTTCTTC	CAIRGLYNEQFF
TRBJ1-6	TRBV11-2	few	NA	TGTGCCAGCAGCTCAACCCCCGGACAGAACTATAATTCACCCCTCCACTTT	CASSSTPGQNYNSPLHF
TRBJ1-6	TRBV29-1	NA	NA	TGCAGTGCTAGCCCCAGGCCGGACCCTATTTCACCCCTCCACTTT	CSASPRPDPISPLHF
TRBJ2-7	TRBV7-9	once	NA	TGTGCCAGCAGCGTAAATCAGGGGGAGCAGTACTTC	CASSVNQGEQYF
TRBJ1-1	TRBV25-1	many	NA	TGTGCCAGCAGGACCGGGACGAGGAACACTGAAGCTTTCTTT	CASRTGTRNTEAFF
TRBJ1-1	TRBV20-1	NA	NA	TGCAAGGGCCCAGAGAACACTGAAGCTTTCTTT	CKGPENTEAFF
TRBJ1-1	TRBV7-3	many	NA	TGTGCCAGCAGTTTTTCTCAGGGGCTGGAAGCTTTCTTT	CASSFSQGLEAFF
TRBJ2-7	TRBV10-3	NA	NA	TGTGCCATCAGTGAGGGGTCGTCGATCTACGAGCAGTACTTC	CAISEGSSIYEQYF
TRBJ1-1	TRBV28	once	NA	TGTGCCAGCAGTCCTCCAAATAGGGTGAACACTGAAGCTTTCTTT	CASSPPNRVNTEAFF
TRBJ2-6	TRBV20-1	many	NA	TGCAGTGCTACCCCGCTGATTCCGACGCCGACTGCTGGGGCCAACGTCCTGACTTTC	CSATPLIPTPTAGANVLTF
TRBJ1-2	TRBV2	NA	NA	TGTGCCAGCAGTGAATTGGACAGTAGTTATGGCTACACCTTC	CASSELDSSYGYTF
TRBJ1-4	TRBV6-1	NA	NA	TGTGCCAGCATTATCACAGGAGCTAATGAAAAACTGTCTTTT	CASIITGANEKLSF
TRBJ2-1	TRBV2	NA	TRBD2	TGTGCCAGCAGCGGGACTAGCGACTACGAGCAGTTCTTC	CASSGTSDYEQFF
TRBJ1-5	TRBV25-1	few	NA	TGTGCCAGCAAACAGGAGGAGGGGCAGCCCCAGCATTTT	CASKQEEGQPQHF
TRBJ2-5	TRBV20-1	NA	NA	TGCAGTGCTAGCGCAGGGGTTGAGACCCAGTACTTC	CSASAGVETQYF
TRBJ2-1	TRBV2	NA	NA	TGTGCCAGCAGTGAGGGGAGCGTAAGTCCATACAATGAGCAGTTCTTC	CASSEGSVSPYNEQFF
TRBJ1-1	TRBV10-3	NA	TRBD1	TGTGCCATCAGTCTGACAGGGAGGGACACTGAAGCTTTCTTT	CAISLTGRDTEAFF
TRBJ1-2	TRBV7-9	NA	NA	TGTGCCAGCAGCTCCGCAGAGGGTTACACCTTC	CASSSAEGYTF
TRBJ2-7	TRBV24-1	once	TRBD1	TGTGCCACCAGTGATTCACAGGGGGCCGGTGAGCAGTACTTC	CATSDSQGAGEQYF
TRBJ2-7	TRBV7-9	NA	TRBD2	TGTGCCAGCAGCTTAGTAGCGGGAGGGGACGAGCAGTACTTC	CASSLVAGGDEQYF
TRBJ2-3	TRBV7-3	many	NA	TGTGCCAGCAGCTTAACCTCGCAACTAGACACGCAGTATTTT	CASSLTSQLDTQYF
TRBJ2-1	TRBV10-3	NA	NA	TGTGCCATCAGTGGGTTACAGGGAAGGTGGGGCAATGAGCAGTTCTTC	CAISGLQGRWGNEQFF
TRBJ1-5	TRBV12-3/TRBV12-4	many	TRBD1	TGTGCCAGCAGTTCGGGACAGGCACCGGGGCAGCCCCAGCATTTT	CASSSGQAPGQPQHF
TRBJ2-1	TRBV7-2	NA	NA	TGTGCCAGCAGCCCGGGACCAGAGCAGTTCTTC	CASSPGPEQFF
TRBJ1-1	TRBV10-3	NA	NA	TGTGCCATCACCACCCGGGACAACACTGAAGCTTTCTTT	CAITTRDNTEAFF
TRBJ1-2	TRBV19	NA	NA	TGTGCCAGTAGTATCGACAGGCAGGACGGCTACACCTTC	CASSIDRQDGYTF
TRBJ2-1	TRBV29-1	once	NA	TGCAGCGTTTATCTGGGGACGGTCAATGAGCAGTTCTTC	CSVYLGTVNEQFF
TRBJ2-7	TRBV20-1	many	NA	TGCAGTGCTAGAGATGGGACTCGCTACGAGCAGTACTTC	CSARDGTRYEQYF
TRBJ1-5	TRBV10-3	NA	TRBD1	TGTGCCATCAGTGAGTCTGGGATAGGGGGCGGTCAGCCCCAGCATTTT	CAISESGIGGGQPQHF
TRBJ1-3	TRBV7-9	many	TRBD1	TGTGCCAGCAGCTTTGGGACAGGGGTTTCTGGAAACACCATATATTTT	CASSFGTGVSGNTIYF
TRBJ2-7	TRBV5-1	NA	TRBD2	TGCGCCAGCAGCTTAACTAGCGGGCGAACCTACGAGCAGTACTTC	CASSLTSGRTYEQYF
TRBJ2-5	TRBV7-9	NA	NA	TGTGCCAGCAGCCCCCGAGCAGGGGAGACCCAGTACTTC	CASSPRAGETQYF
TRBJ2-1	TRBV11-2	few	NA	TGTGCCAGCAGCCTAGGAGGCGTAGGGGCTAATGAGCGGTTCTTC	CASSLGGVGANERFF
TRBJ2-5	TRBV5-4	NA	TRBD2	TGTGCCAGCAGCTTGGCCGCTAGCGGGGGGGCCGAGACCCAGTACTTC	CASSLAASGGAETQYF
TRBJ1-1	TRBV20-1	many	NA	TGCAGCGCCTTATACCAGGAGGCATCTCCTATGAACACTGAAGCTTTCTTT	CSALYQEASPMNTEAFF
TRBJ1-2	TRBV12-3/TRBV12-4	many	NA	TGTGCCAGCAGGGGGCGGGGAAGTGGCTACACCTTC	CASRGRGSGYTF
TRBJ2-7	TRBV20-1	many	TRBD2	TGCAGTGCTAGAGAGTCCGCCGGGCTAGCGGGAGGGCCGAGCTCCTACGAGCAGTACTTC	CSARESAGLAGGPSSYEQYF
TRBJ1-5	TRBV12-3/TRBV12-4	NA	NA	TGTGCCAGCGGGTATCAGCCCCAGCATTTT	CASGYQPQHF
TRBJ2-7	TRBV5-5	NA	TRBD1	TGTGCCGGCAGCCGTACAGGGGTTGGGTCCTACGAGCAGCACTTC	CAGSRTGVGSYEQHF
TRBJ1-2	TRBV4-3	NA	NA	TGCGCCAGCAGCCAAGAAAATGAGGGGGTATACTATGGCTACACCTTC	CASSQENEGVYYGYTF